The source of this TCR beta chain is a study of shared T cell receptors in the human thymus. The data were produced by immunoSEQ multiplex PCR, yet TCRdb's version contains in-frame clones alone and is incomplete. Of hundreds of thousands of clones listed, roughly 88% were seen once; the top ten hold more than 0.01%. V lost 7 bases to trimming and J lost 6 bases, with 12 bases between them. The CDR3 runs 12 residues. Germline CDR1 SGHVT, CDR2 SQSDAQ. This sample was shared with a second study, whose subject was human thymus T cells.

J is TRBJ1-1 and V is TRBV7-4; D is ambiguous. The receptor was isolated from a girl younger than two with a congenital heart defect. Sequencing input: thymocytes. The CDR3 reads CASKSDGPEAFF. The CDR3 nucleotides read TGTGCCAGCAAATCCGATGGCCCTGAAGCTTTCTTT. Supplemented by reference TRBV7-4 and TRBJ1-1, the full variable domain reads GAGVSQSPRYKVAKRGRDVALRCDSISGHVTLYWYRQTLGQGSEVLTYSQSDAQRDKSGRPSGRFSAERPERSVSTLKIQRTEQGDSAVYLCASKSDGPEAFFGQGTRLTVV.